Each of the 2 T cell receptor beta chains below was sequenced from the same sample in a study of regulatory T cells in long-lasting Graves disease. Construction of the TCR beta libraries employed iRepertoire HTBI primers in conjunction with Arm-PCR of CDR3 regions. TCRdb reprocessed the multiplex PCR reads via MiXCR and lists one record per CDR3 protein. The sample records 310,000 or so distinct CDR3 sequences, 20% being singletons. Indicated time point: persistent/refractory GD, antithyroid drugs over 5 years with positive TRAb. Preparation of the TCR library used RNA extracted from PBMCs. The sequenced sample was peripheral blood mononuclear cells (PBMCs), obtained when the disease was refractory, from a patient treated with antithyroid drugs. These TCRs come from a female donor with Graves disease.

The rearrangement uses TRBV11-3 and TRBJ2-6, with D perhaps matching TRBD1 or TRBD2 (7 bases each). Trimming took off 5 bases at V and 0 bases at J, with 20 bases between the two ends. The length of the CDR3 is 19 residues. From germline, CDR1 is SGHNT and CDR2 YENEEA. This CDR3 is CASSPPGQGGISGANVLTF. The CDR3 DNA sequence: TGTGCCAGCAGCCCCCCCGGGCAGGGGGGGATCTCTGGGGCCAACGTCCTGACTTTC.

This clonotype was picked up a small number of times. The V and J genes are TRBV30 and TRBJ2-2, with a tentative D call TRBD2 (6 bases). Trimming shortened V by 2 bases and J by 7 bases, and 8 bases separated the two germline ends. CDR1 is GTSNPN, CDR2 SVGIG, per germline (reference sequence). This CDR3 region has 12 residues. This chain's CDR3 is CAWSTGGGELFF. Here the CDR3 DNA reads TGTGCCTGGAGTACCGGGGGCGGGGAGCTGTTTTTT.